The 31 T cell receptor beta chains presented below share a single source sample, sequenced in a study of control samples from healthy donors and cancer patients (dated by TCRdb to 2018 to 2020). Library preparation used the immunoSEQ multiplex PCR assay. The clones in this table, taken by TCRdb from immuneACCESS, are in-frame only. Not every clone is retained; where verified, under half of the shortfall comes from an unresolved V gene, and the cause of the rest is unknown. This sample has 120,000 or so clones in its table, and roughly 87% of those were observed once. The ten largest clones represent over 7.5% of the sample. The specimen was blood. The receptors shown here come from a man in his forties in good health.

The chain is built from TRBV15 and TRBJ2-1; 14 positions agree with TRBD2. CDR3 size: 15 residues. The V gene's germline CDR1 is LNHNV and CDR2 YYDKDF (reference sequence). Trimming removed 3 bases from V and 8 bases from J; junction bases left unmatched: 3. The chain's CDR3 is CATSRGTSGGDEQFF. The CDR3 region has the DNA TGTGCCACCAGCAGGGGGACTAGCGGGGGCGATGAGCAGTTCTTC.

The V call is TRBV25-1, the J call TRBJ1-3; D is uncertain. The ends were cut back, 6 bases at V and 7 bases at J, with 13 bases in the middle. From germline, CDR1 is MGHDK and CDR2 SYGVNS. CDR3 size: 13 residues. CDR3 amino acids: CASSETGSNTIYF. Here the CDR3 DNA reads TGTGCCAGCAGCGAGACGGGGAGTAACACCATATATTTT. Supplemented by reference TRBV25-1 and TRBJ1-3, the full variable domain reads EADIYQTPRYLVIGTGKKITLECSQTMGHDKMYWYQQDPGMELHLIHYSYGVNSTEKGDLSSESTVSRIRTEHFPLTLESARPSHTSQYLCASSETGSNTIYFGEGSWLTVV.

CDR3 DNA sequence: TGTGCCAGCAGCTTAGGCCGAAATTCACCCCTCCACTTT. Encoded protein: CASSLGRNSPLHF. This chain uses TRBV7-3 with TRBJ1-6; D unclear. Trimming stripped 2 bases from V and 7 bases from J, with 6 bases between. CDR1 SGHTA and CDR2 FQGTGA come from the germline V gene. CDR3 length equals 13 residues.

The chain combines TRBV6-5 with TRBJ2-5; no reliable D call. CDR3 length equals 14 residues. Trimming took 3 bases from V and 5 from J, leaving 13 bases between them. CDR1 is MNHEY and CDR2 is SVGAGI in the germline V gene. The CDR3 DNA sequence: TGTGCCAGCAGTTATAGGTCACCCCTGGAGACCCAGTACTTC. This sequence encodes CASSYRSPLETQYF.

The chain combines TRBV12-3 or TRBV12-4 with TRBJ2-2; D is undetermined. V lost 6 bases, J lost 3 bases, and 8 bases lay in between. CDR3 length: 13 residues. The CDR3, as DNA: TGTGCCAGCAGATACATGCACACCGGGGAGCTGTTTTTT. Amino acids: CASRYMHTGELFF.

This rearrangement joins TRBV9 to TRBJ2-3, with 12 nucleotides matching TRBD1. CDR1 SGDLS and CDR2 YYNGEE come from the germline V gene. The trim removed 2 bases at V and 2 bases at J, leaving 6 bases unmatched. The CDR3 spans 17 residues. CDR3 protein: CASSVGTGGLFTDTQYF. The CDR3 DNA is TGTGCCAGCAGCGTGGGGACAGGGGGCTTATTCACAGATACGCAGTATTTT.

This chain uses TRBV3-1 (or the pseudogene TRBV3-2) with TRBJ1-1; D unresolved. Germline V gene lookup returns CDR1 LGHDT and CDR2 YNNKEL (reference sequence). This CDR3 comprises 15 residues. V lost 1 base to trimming and J lost 2 bases, with 11 bases between them. The CDR3 coding sequence is TGTGCCAGCAGCCAAGGGAGGGTTGGAAACACTGAAGCTTTCTTT. It specifies CASSQGRVGNTEAFF.

This chain uses TRBV7-6 with TRBJ2-3, with TRBD1 identical over 7 bases. The CDR3 sequence is 14 residues long. V was pared by 7 bases and J by 6 bases, with 10 bases of the junction left unmatched. From germline, CDR1 is SGHVS and CDR2 FNYEAQ. Written as DNA, the CDR3 is TGTGCCAGCAATCCAGAGACAGGGCACGATACGCAGTATTTT. This sequence encodes CASNPETGHDTQYF.

The CDR3 loop reads CASSQARHFGEQYF. Here the CDR3 DNA reads TGCGCCAGCAGCCAAGCCCGACATTTTGGCGAGCAGTACTTC. The V gene is TRBV4-3, the J gene TRBJ2-7; D is uncertain. CDR3 size: 14 residues. The ends were cut back, 1 base at V and 6 bases at J, with 13 bases in the middle. Germline V gene data show CDR1 as LGHNA and CDR2 as YSLEER.

The chain has TRBV6-5 and TRBJ1-2; 10 bases are shared with TRBD1. Unmatched junction bases numbered 6, after V lost 4 bases and J lost 1 base. Germline assignment: CDR1 MNHEY and CDR2 SVGAGI. CDR3 length: 16 amino acids. The CDR3 DNA reads TGTGCCAGCAGTTTTGACAGGGGGCCCTATAACTATGGCTACACCTTC. Translating it yields CASSFDRGPYNYGYTF.

The CDR3 DNA follows: TGTGCCAGCAGCCGTCGTGGGGCAGGACCCTACAATGAGCAGTTCTTC. Amino acid sequence: CASSRRGAGPYNEQFF. The V gene is TRBV5-6, the J gene TRBJ2-1; TRBD1 might be the D (5 bases). The CDR3 is made up of 16 amino acids. The V end lost 4 bases, the J end lost 2 bases, and 16 bases lay between the germline ends. Germline V gene lookup returns CDR1 SGHDT and CDR2 YYEEEE.

The chain joins TRBV27 to TRBJ1-5; possible D gene TRBD1, 6 bases. Germline-derived CDR1 and CDR2 are MNHEY and SMNVEV (reference sequence). The CDR3 has 13 amino acids. V gave up 6 bases and J gave up 5 bases, with 11 bases separating them. CDR3 DNA sequence: TGTGCCAGCAGCCTCAGGGGCGATCAGCCCCAGCATTTT. Encoded protein: CASSLRGDQPQHF.

This clone was observed a handful of times. V gene TRBV24-1 combines with J gene TRBJ2-1; D unclear. V was clipped by 4 bases and J by 5 bases, with 8 bases between them. The CDR3 consists of 13 residues. In germline, CDR1 is KGHDR, CDR2 SFDVKD. In DNA, the CDR3 is TGTGCCACCAGTGACACCGACGACAATGAGCAGTTCTTC. Its translation is CATSDTDDNEQFF.

The chain employs TRBV20-1 and TRBJ1-1, with D possibly TRBD1 on 5 matching bases. The CDR3 consists of 11 residues. Germline V CDR1 and CDR2: DFQATT, SNEGSKA (reference sequence). Trimming took 5 bases from V and 2 from J, leaving 6 bases between them. The CDR3 region has the DNA TGCAGTGCTGGGACCAACACTGAAGCTTTCTTT. Amino acid sequence: CSAGTNTEAFF.

This clone has just one count. The V gene is TRBV10-1, the J gene TRBJ2-4, with 7 positions matching TRBD1. CDR1 is WNHNN, CDR2 SYGVQD, per germline (reference sequence). V was clipped by 5 bases and J by 0 bases; unmatched bases: 13. The CDR3 is 18 amino acids. The CDR3 protein is CASSSRQGLGLAKNIQYF. In nucleotides, the CDR3 is TGCGCCAGCAGTAGTAGACAGGGTCTCGGGCTAGCCAAAAACATTCAGTACTTC.

The chain carries TRBV10-1 and TRBJ2-3, with TRBD2 matching 7 bases. Germline CDR1 WNHNN, CDR2 SYGVQD (reference sequence). The CDR3 length is 17 residues. Trimming at V came to 1 base and at J to 0 bases, leaving 7 bases not matched to a gene. CDR3 in DNA: TGCGCCAGCAGTGAGTTCGGTAGCGGGCGCAGCACAGATACGCAGTATTTT. Translated, it gives CASSEFGSGRSTDTQYF.

Only one count was recorded for this clone. V is TRBV9 and J is TRBJ2-6, with 11 positions matching TRBD1. This CDR3 has 18 amino acids. Trimming at V came to 3 bases and at J to 2 bases, leaving 7 bases not matched to a gene. The germline V gene encodes CDR1 SGDLS and CDR2 YYNGEE. The CDR3 bases are TGTGCCAGCAGCGGTCCCGGGACAGGGGGAACTGGGGCCAACGTCCTGACTTTC. Protein sequence: CASSGPGTGGTGANVLTF. The variable domain in full, completed from reference TRBV9 and TRBJ2-6, reads DSGVTQTPKHLITATGQRVTLRCSPRSGDLSVYWYQQSLDQGLQFLIQYYNGEERAKGNILERFSAQQFPDLHSELNLSSLELGDSALYFCASSGPGTGGTGANVLTFGAGSRLTVL.

This clone was detected only a few times. The V and J genes are TRBV4-2 and TRBJ1-1; D is undetermined. The CDR3 is 15 residues long. Germline-derived CDR1 and CDR2 are LGHNA and YNFKEQ. Trimming left V 0 bases short and J 0 bases short, with 8 bases between. The CDR3 region has the DNA TGTGCCAGCAGCCAAGATAAGAAACTGAACACTGAAGCTTTCTTT. It specifies CASSQDKKLNTEAFF.

The chain carries TRBV5-1 and TRBJ1-2, with a weak D call TRBD1 (6 bases). This CDR3 spans 14 amino acids. The V gene lost 1 base and the J gene lost 4 bases, with 11 bases spanning the gap. CDR1 is SGHRS, CDR2 YFSETQ, per germline. The CDR3 coding sequence is TGCGCCAGCAGCTTGTCATGGGGGGCCTATGGCTACACCTTC. This sequence encodes CASSLSWGAYGYTF.

This clone has a handful of counts. The rearrangement uses TRBV9 and TRBJ2-1; 11 bases line up with TRBD1. Germline lookup yields CDR1 SGDLS and CDR2 YYNGEE. The CDR3 length is 15 residues. J was trimmed by 7 bases and V by 4 bases; bases with no gene match: 7. The CDR3 region is CASSIGQGAGNEQFF. In DNA form, the CDR3 reads TGTGCCAGCAGCATCGGACAGGGGGCCGGGAATGAGCAGTTCTTC.

The gene calls are TRBV19 and TRBJ1-2; possible D gene TRBD1, 5 bases. The CDR3 has 14 residues. Germline V gene lookup returns CDR1 LNHDA and CDR2 SQIVND (reference sequence). V lost 5 bases, J lost 7 bases, and 17 bases lay in between. CDR3 sequence (DNA): TGTGCCAGTAGTCCCGGGACCCTTTTCGGTGGCTACACCTTC. It is translated as CASSPGTLFGGYTF.

Only one count was recorded for this clone. The chain's CDR3 is CAGWGGEPQHF. The CDR3 bases are TGTGCCGGCTGGGGAGGGGAGCCCCAGCATTTT. The rearrangement uses TRBV21-1 and TRBJ1-5. TRBV21-1 is shown as a pseudogene. The CDR3 consists of 11 residues.

The chain joins TRBV7-9 to TRBJ2-4; 7 bases fit TRBD1. Germline V gives CDR1 SEHNR, CDR2 FQNEAQ (reference sequence). The CDR3 has 16 residues. With 2 bases clipped from V and 5 bases from J, the junction kept 9 bases outside the gene matches. The CDR3 DNA follows: TGTGCCAGCAGCTTAAGTAACAGGGGCGAAGAAAACATTCAGTACTTC. Translation gives CASSLSNRGEENIQYF.

This sequence joins TRBV9 and TRBJ2-6; D might be TRBD1 (5 bases). In germline, CDR1 is SGDLS, CDR2 YYNGEE. The CDR3 covers 16 residues. V was shortened by 6 bases and J by 2 bases, with 15 bases between the two germline ends. CDR3 sequence (DNA): TGTGCCAGCACAAGGGGCGTATACCCTGGGGCCAACGTCCTGACTTTC. It codes for CASTRGVYPGANVLTF. Together with reference TRBV9 and TRBJ2-6, the CDR3 gives the full variable domain: DSGVTQTPKHLITATGQRVTLRCSPRSGDLSVYWYQQSLDQGLQFLIQYYNGEERAKGNILERFSAQQFPDLHSELNLSSLELGDSALYFCASTRGVYPGANVLTFGAGSRLTVL.

This clone appeared a few times. The chain is built from TRBV30 and TRBJ1-3; D not certain. The germline V and J ends were trimmed by 8 bases and 3 bases, with 11 bases remaining between them. Per the germline V gene, CDR1 is GTSNPN and CDR2 is SVGIG (reference sequence). CDR3 length: 12 amino acids. Here the CDR3 reads CAGIGFGNTIYF. The DNA of the CDR3 is TGTGCCGGCATAGGGTTTGGAAACACCATATATTTT. The entire variable domain, with the rest obtained from reference TRBV30 and TRBJ1-3, is as follows: SQTIHQWPATLVQPVGSPLSLECTVEGTSNPNLYWYRQAAGRGLQLLFYSVGIGQISSEVPQNLSASRPQDRQFILSSKKLLLSDSGFYLCAGIGFGNTIYFGEGSWLTVV.

The CDR3 DNA sequence: TGTGCCAGCAGCTCGGACAGGGGCAAATATGAAAAACTGTTTTTT. The encoded protein is CASSSDRGKYEKLFF. V is TRBV7-8 and J is TRBJ1-4, with 9 bases lining up with TRBD1. Trimming cost V 4 bases and J 6 bases; bases outside gene matches: 6. This CDR3 has 15 amino acids. The germline V gene encodes CDR1 SGHVS and CDR2 FQNEAQ.

The genes are TRBV30 and TRBJ2-1; 9 bases line up with TRBD2. Germline lookup yields CDR1 GTSNPN and CDR2 SVGIG (reference sequence). After removal of 2 bases from V and 9 bases from J, the junction contained 8 bases not matched to a gene. The CDR3 consists of 14 residues. Here the CDR3 reads CAWSKAGGWPEQFF. The CDR3 DNA sequence: TGTGCCTGGAGTAAGGCGGGGGGGTGGCCTGAGCAGTTCTTC. Full variable domain (missing parts from reference TRBV30 and TRBJ2-1): SQTIHQWPATLVQPVGSPLSLECTVEGTSNPNLYWYRQAAGRGLQLLFYSVGIGQISSEVPQNLSASRPQDRQFILSSKKLLLSDSGFYLCAWSKAGGWPEQFFGPGTRLTVL.

The chain employs TRBV29-1 and TRBJ1-1; no firm D call. V lost 4 bases and J 6 bases, leaving 6 bases between the germline ends. CDR1 and CDR2 (germline): SQVTM, ANQGSEA. This CDR3 spans 10 amino acids. This CDR3 is CSVATSEAFF. As DNA, the CDR3 is TGCAGCGTTGCCACCTCTGAAGCTTTCTTT.

V is TRBV5-8 and J is TRBJ1-2; D uncertain. The CDR3 is 12 residues long. Between the trimmed V and J ends, which lost 0 bases and 5 bases, there was a span of 5 bases. Germline CDR1 is SGHTS and CDR2 is YDEGEE. As DNA, the CDR3 is TGTGCCAGCAGCTTGGTCCGGTATGGCTACACCTTC. It yields the protein CASSLVRYGYTF.

The chain is built from TRBV12-3 or TRBV12-4 and TRBJ2-5; D gene unclear. The CDR3 contains 11 residues. V lost 5 bases to trimming and J lost 1 base, with 2 bases between them. DNA for the CDR3: TGTGCCAGCAGTGGCCAAGAGACCCAGTACTTC. It codes for CASSGQETQYF.

The CDR3 DNA sequence: TGTGCCAGCAGCTTAGGACACAGCTCCTACGAGCAGTACTTC. As protein: CASSLGHSSYEQYF. The rearrangement uses TRBV7-9 and TRBJ2-7; D uncertain. Looked up from germline, CDR1 is SEHNR and CDR2 is FQNEAQ (reference sequence). The ends were cut back, 1 base at V and 0 bases at J, with 7 bases in the middle. The CDR3 totals 14 residues.